These T cell receptor beta chains were read from a single sample in a study of T cell responses to AZD1222 COVID-19 vaccine. Only in-frame clones appear in the TCRdb table, and some are missing; sequencing was by immunoSEQ multiplex PCR. The profile covers approximately 100,000 clones, with 70% to 90% appearing a single time and roughly 13% taken by the ten largest. Sequencing used peripheral blood, obtained on day 0 of MenACWY control vaccination. The origin of the receptors is an adult in good health. Both conserved end residues are part of each CDR3. The D gene is left open where the match is weak. Size tells how often a clone was seen (once, few, many) or the class of an expanded clone, and some rows leave it out.

clone size: once; J gene: TRBJ1-1; D gene: .; V gene: TRBV30; CDR3 DNA: TGTGCCTGGCGAGACGGGAAGAACACTGAAGCTTTCTTT; CDR3 protein: CAWRDGKNTEAFF
clone size: .; J gene: TRBJ2-1; D gene: TRBD2; V gene: TRBV6-4; CDR3 DNA: TGTGCCAGCAGCGTAGCGGGAGGGGCCTACAATGAGCAGTTCTTC; CDR3 protein: CASSVAGGAYNEQFF
clone size: .; J gene: TRBJ2-5; D gene: TRBD2; V gene: TRBV19; CDR3 DNA: TGTGCCAGTAGTAGACTAGCGGAAGAGACCCAGTACTTC; CDR3 protein: CASSRLAEETQYF
clone size: .; J gene: TRBJ1-1; D gene: .; V gene: TRBV28; CDR3 DNA: TGTGCCAGCAGTTTCCGGGGGGAAGGGGAAGCTTTCTTT; CDR3 protein: CASSFRGEGEAFF
clone size: .; J gene: TRBJ2-7; D gene: .; V gene: TRBV5-5; CDR3 DNA: TGTGCCAGCAGCTTGTTGCCAACAATCTCCTACGAGCAGTACTTC; CDR3 protein: CASSLLPTISYEQYF
clone size: once; J gene: TRBJ2-5; D gene: .; V gene: TRBV27; CDR3 DNA: TGTGCCAGCAGTTCCCCCGACAGGGAGACCCAGTACTTC; CDR3 protein: CASSSPDRETQYF
clone size: .; J gene: TRBJ2-7; D gene: TRBD2; V gene: TRBV7-9; CDR3 DNA: TGTGCCAGCAGCTTAGGGCCTAGCGGAAACTACGAGCAGTACTTC; CDR3 protein: CASSLGPSGNYEQYF
clone size: .; J gene: TRBJ2-7; D gene: .; V gene: TRBV5-4; CDR3 DNA: TGTGCCAGCAGCCCGGGGCCAGGGGTCTACGAGCAGTACTTC; CDR3 protein: CASSPGPGVYEQYF
clone size: .; J gene: TRBJ1-2; D gene: .; V gene: TRBV30; CDR3 DNA: TGTGCCTGGAGTATAGGACTTAACTATGGCTACACCTTC; CDR3 protein: CAWSIGLNYGYTF
clone size: .; J gene: TRBJ1-2; D gene: .; V gene: TRBV19; CDR3 DNA: TGTGCGCCCTGGGACCGAGGGGCCTATGGCTACACCTTC; CDR3 protein: CAPWDRGAYGYTF
clone size: few; J gene: TRBJ1-4; D gene: TRBD1; V gene: TRBV3-1/TRBV3-2; CDR3 DNA: TGTGCCAGCAGCCCGAGACAGGGGCCGGAAAATGAAAAACTGTTTTTT; CDR3 protein: CASSPRQGPENEKLFF
clone size: .; J gene: TRBJ2-3; D gene: TRBD1; V gene: TRBV5-1; CDR3 DNA: TGCGCCAGCAGCTCCCGACAGGGTGTGGCAGATACGCAGTATTTT; CDR3 protein: CASSSRQGVADTQYF
clone size: .; J gene: TRBJ1-4; D gene: .; V gene: TRBV5-6; CDR3 DNA: TGTGCCAGCAGCTTGGTCTCAGGGGAAAAACTGTTTTTT; CDR3 protein: CASSLVSGEKLFF
clone size: once; J gene: TRBJ2-5; D gene: .; V gene: TRBV11-3; CDR3 DNA: TGTGCCAGCAGCTCGAGGGCCGAAGAGACCCAGTACTTC; CDR3 protein: CASSSRAEETQYF
clone size: .; J gene: TRBJ2-1; D gene: TRBD1; V gene: TRBV19; CDR3 DNA: TGTGCCAGTAGTATCTACAGGGGTCCCTACAATGAGCAGTTCTTC; CDR3 protein: CASSIYRGPYNEQFF
clone size: .; J gene: TRBJ2-7; D gene: TRBD1; V gene: TRBV13; CDR3 DNA: TGTGCCAGCAGCTTAGGCCTTGGGACAGGGCTTTCCCTCGAGCAGTACTTC; CDR3 protein: CASSLGLGTGLSLEQYF
clone size: .; J gene: TRBJ1-1; D gene: TRBD1; V gene: TRBV5-1; CDR3 DNA: TGCGCCAGCAGCTGGTTCCCCTCGACAGGGACTGTGAACACTGAAGCTTTCTTT; CDR3 protein: CASSWFPSTGTVNTEAFF
clone size: .; J gene: TRBJ1-3; D gene: TRBD1; V gene: TRBV6-5; CDR3 DNA: TGTGCCAGCAGTTACTCGAACAGGGGCTCTGGAAACACCATATATTTT; CDR3 protein: CASSYSNRGSGNTIYF
clone size: .; J gene: TRBJ2-6; D gene: .; V gene: TRBV9; CDR3 DNA: TGTGCCAGCAGCCAGGGTCTCGGGACTGGGGCCAACGTCCTGACTTTC; CDR3 protein: CASSQGLGTGANVLTF
clone size: .; J gene: TRBJ2-3; D gene: .; V gene: TRBV27; CDR3 DNA: TGTGCCAGCAGTATAACCTCAAGACCAGCTAACACAGATACGCAGTATTTT; CDR3 protein: CASSITSRPANTDTQYF
clone size: .; J gene: TRBJ1-4; D gene: .; V gene: TRBV18; CDR3 DNA: TGTGCCAGCTCACCAAATTCAGGACAGATAACTAATGAAAAACTGTTTTTT; CDR3 protein: CASSPNSGQITNEKLFF
clone size: .; J gene: TRBJ1-2; D gene: TRBD1; V gene: TRBV9; CDR3 DNA: TGTGCCAGCAGCGTAAGCGGGACAGCGACCCTCTATGGCTACACCTTC; CDR3 protein: CASSVSGTATLYGYTF
clone size: .; J gene: TRBJ2-2; D gene: .; V gene: TRBV3-1/TRBV3-2; CDR3 DNA: TGTGCCAGCAGGAAGGGAGGAGTCGGGGAGCTGTTTTTT; CDR3 protein: CASRKGGVGELFF
clone size: .; J gene: TRBJ2-7; D gene: .; V gene: TRBV14; CDR3 DNA: TGTGCCAGCAGCCAACTCCGCCGGGCCTACGAGCAGTACTTC; CDR3 protein: CASSQLRRAYEQYF